This T cell receptor (beta chain) was captured by sequencing in a study of CD8+CD57+ T cells in acquired aplastic anemia. Overall study findings and caveats: Patients and controls were found to share 25 to 30 CD8+ CDR3 sequences.

The template for TCR beta VDJ and CDR3 sequence profiling was genomic DNA. TCRdb re-called the reads through MiXCR, storing one row per CDR3 protein. In the table there are around 180,000 distinct CDR3 sequences, around 65% of which are singletons. The CDR3 covers 14 residues. Germline V lookup: CDR1 MGHDK, CDR2 SYGVNS. In this sample, this clonotype turned up once. The antigen is unknown. The clonotype originates from a human donor with severe aplastic anemia or a healthy control (not recorded which). V and J are TRBV25-1 and TRBJ2-1, with no clear D. Source material: sorted CD4+, CD8+, or CD8+CD57+ T cells (not recorded which) from PBMCs. The CDR3 sequence is CAREGLADYNEQFF. Written as DNA, the CDR3 is TGTGCTAGAGAAGGGCTCGCAGATTACAATGAGCAGTTCTTC.